Listed here are 5 T cell receptor beta chains from one sample, sequenced in a study of PD-1 blockade in classical Hodgkin lymphoma. With no exception, relapse followed autologous stem cell transplantation in all patients, and brentuximab vedotin exposure varied. Libraries were prepared by immunoSEQ multiplex PCR; TCRdb keeps only in-frame clonotypes and omits some of them. This sample has about 28,000 clones, with about 78% found just once. The starting material was peripheral blood mononuclear cells (PBMCs), obtained before the second cycle of nivolumab. All receptors come from a human donor with classical Hodgkin lymphoma.

This clone was counted a single time. This chain links TRBV5-1 with TRBJ2-7, with TRBD2 as a possible D gene (5 bases). The CDR3 has 14 residues. Germline CDR1 is SGHRS and CDR2 is YFSETQ. Trimming removed 4 bases at V and 4 bases at J, with 15 bases between. Here the CDR3 reads CASSLLGPGYEQYF. The DNA for the CDR3 is TGCGCCAGCAGCCTGTTAGGCCCGGGGTACGAGCAGTACTTC.

The chain combines TRBV5-1 with TRBJ2-2; the match to TRBD2 covers 15 bases. Germline values: CDR1 SGHRS, CDR2 YFSETQ. Unmatched junction bases numbered 2, after V lost 5 bases and J lost 6 bases. The CDR3 totals 15 residues. The CDR3: CASSGTSGGSGELFF. CDR3 bases: TGCGCCAGCAGTGGGACTAGCGGGGGGTCCGGGGAGCTGTTTTTT.

This clone appeared a few times. The chain carries TRBV6-6 and TRBJ1-1; 8 positions agree with TRBD1. The trim removed 5 bases at V and 10 bases at J, leaving 3 bases unmatched. The CDR3 extends over 11 amino acids. Germline CDR1 and CDR2: MNHNY and SVGAGI (reference sequence). DNA of the CDR3: TGTGCCAGCAGTATACAGGGGGGAGCTTTCTTT. Its translation is CASSIQGGAFF.

The V call is TRBV10-3, the J call TRBJ2-5; D perhaps matches TRBD1 (6 bases). The CDR3 spans 13 residues. CDR1 ENHRY and CDR2 SYGVKD come from the germline V gene. V gave up 8 bases and J gave up 6 bases, with 16 bases separating them. CDR3 in DNA: TGTGCCATCGGCTGGCAGGGGAGTCAGACCCAGTACTTC. This gives the protein CAIGWQGSQTQYF.

This chain links TRBV10-1 with TRBJ1-5; TRBD1 matches at 12 bases. The CDR3 runs to 13 residues. V shed 10 bases, J shed 7 bases, and the junction held 5 bases outside the gene matches. Germline lookup yields CDR1 WNHNN and CDR2 SYGVQD (reference sequence). CDR3 residues: CAKGQGARQPQHF. CDR3 DNA: TGCGCCAAGGGACAGGGGGCACGGCAGCCCCAGCATTTT.